The next 18 T cell receptor beta chains were all read from a single sample in a study of beta chain features in type 1 diabetes. All of the isolated RNA was reverse transcribed, so expressed TCRB transcripts were sequenced. Assay: immunoSEQ multiplex PCR; the TCRdb copy retains only in-frame clones and omits some. The sample lists around 330,000 clones, 9.5% to 11% occurring once. Sequencing was performed on naive CD4+ T cells from blood. Receptors originate from a woman aged 25 to 39 in good health.

The chain recombines TRBV7-6 with TRBJ2-5; D remains unclear. Trimming took 3 bases from V and 2 from J, leaving 7 bases between them. The germline V gene has CDR1 SGHVS and CDR2 FNYEAQ. The CDR3 sequence is 13 residues long. The DNA of the CDR3 is TGTGCCAGCAGCTTGTCCAATCAAGAGACCCAGTACTTC. Its translation is CASSLSNQETQYF.

The rearrangement uses TRBV5-6 and TRBJ1-2; a weak D match, TRBD1 (6 bases). Looked up from germline, CDR1 is SGHDT and CDR2 is YYEEEE. This CDR3 spans 12 amino acids. Trimming took 5 bases from V and 2 from J, leaving 7 bases between them. CDR3 sequence (DNA): TGTGCCAGCAGTACAGGGAACTATGGCTACACCTTC. It translates to CASSTGNYGYTF.

Comments on this clone: Other DNA sequences in this sample translate to the same CDR3. The genes are TRBV5-1 and TRBJ1-5, with TRBD1 identical over 7 bases. Trimming took 5 bases from V and 2 from J; bases not matched to a gene: 4. The CDR3 has 14 amino acids. CDR1 and CDR2 (germline): SGHRS, YFSETQ. CDR3 sequence: CASSPGQGNQPQHF. Written as DNA, the CDR3 is TGCGCCAGCAGTCCCGGACAGGGCAATCAGCCCCAGCATTTT.

Points on this clone: In the same sample, other DNA sequences code for this CDR3. The chain uses TRBV9 and TRBJ2-7; 7 bases agree with TRBD2. Losses at the gene ends were 0 bases for V and 2 bases for J; bases not matched to a gene: 5. Germline CDR1 and CDR2: SGDLS and YYNGEE. The CDR3 contains 15 residues. CDR3 in amino acids: CASSVEPSGTYEQYF. Here the CDR3 DNA reads TGTGCCAGCAGCGTAGAGCCTAGCGGAACCTACGAGCAGTACTTC.

The CDR3: CSARPRQGQYF. The CDR3 DNA follows: TGCAGTGCTAGACCCCGACAGGGGCAGTACTTC. The rearrangement links TRBV20-1 to TRBJ2-7, with 7 nucleotides matching TRBD1. CDR3 length: 11 residues. Germline V gives CDR1 DFQATT, CDR2 SNEGSKA (reference sequence). V trimming: 2 bases; J trimming: 9 bases; junction bases outside the gene matches: 4.

V and J are TRBV2 and TRBJ2-7, with 12 positions matching TRBD2. The CDR3 runs to 15 residues. CDR1 is SNHLY, CDR2 FYNNEI, per germline. V lost 6 bases and J lost 2; bases outside the gene matches: 5. This chain's CDR3 is CASRRLAGAPYEQYF. The CDR3 bases are TGTGCCAGCAGAAGACTAGCGGGAGCCCCCTACGAGCAGTACTTC. The full variable domain, rest sourced from reference TRBV2 and TRBJ2-7, is EPEVTQTPSHQVTQMGQEVILRCVPISNHLYFYWYRQILGQKVEFLVSFYNNEISEKSEIFDDQFSVERPDGSNFTLKIRSTKLEDSAMYFCASRRLAGAPYEQYFGPGTRLTVT.

The chain recombines TRBV27 with TRBJ2-7; the D gene is possibly TRBD2 (6 bases). This CDR3 spans 14 amino acids. Trimming removed 2 bases from V and 3 bases from J, with 11 bases in between. CDR1 is MNHEY and CDR2 is SMNVEV in the germline V gene (reference sequence). The CDR3 DNA follows: TGTGCCAGCAGTTTACGGGGGAGAAACTACGAGCAGTACTTC. Its translation is CASSLRGRNYEQYF.

The sample holds a few counts of this clone. This chain links TRBV7-9 with TRBJ2-2; D possibly corresponds to TRBD1 (6 bases). The V gene lost 5 bases and the J gene lost 2 bases, with 15 bases spanning the gap. Per the germline V gene, CDR1 is SEHNR and CDR2 is FQNEAQ (reference sequence). The CDR3 is 16 residues long. The CDR3 DNA follows: TGTGCCAGCAGCGGCAGGGGAGAAGACAACACCGGGGAGCTGTTTTTT. Translating gives CASSGRGEDNTGELFF.

This clone has a handful of counts. Other DNA sequences in the sample encode the same CDR3. The DNA of the CDR3 is TGTGCCAGCAGTGGTCAGGGCTACGAGCAGTACTTC. Protein product: CASSGQGYEQYF. The genes are TRBV2 and TRBJ2-7, with a possible D match to TRBD1 (5 bases). The CDR3 covers 12 residues. V was clipped by 4 bases and J by 3 bases, with 7 bases between them. The germline CDR1 and CDR2 sequences are SNHLY and FYNNEI. Based on the CDR3 plus reference TRBV2 and TRBJ2-7, the full variable domain is EPEVTQTPSHQVTQMGQEVILRCVPISNHLYFYWYRQILGQKVEFLVSFYNNEISEKSEIFDDQFSVERPDGSNFTLKIRSTKLEDSAMYFCASSGQGYEQYFGPGTRLTVT.

This clone was observed a handful of times. The rearrangement uses TRBV5-1 and TRBJ2-7; 7 bases align to TRBD1. Germline loops: CDR1 SGHRS, CDR2 YFSETQ. The CDR3 totals 14 residues. The ends lost 0 bases at V and 4 bases at J; junction bases unmatched: 4. CDR3 in amino acids: CASSLDRGWYEQYF. CDR3 nucleotides: TGCGCCAGCAGCTTGGACAGGGGATGGTACGAGCAGTACTTC. Using reference TRBV5-1 and TRBJ2-7 for the parts outside the CDR3, the full variable domain is KAGVTQTPRYLIKTRGQQVTLSCSPISGHRSVSWYQQTPGQGLQFLFEYFSETQRNKGNFPGRFSGRQFSNSRSEMNVSTLELGDSALYLCASSLDRGWYEQYFGPGTRLTVT.

V gene TRBV28 combines with J gene TRBJ2-1; possible D gene TRBD1, 6 bases. The CDR3 is 15 amino acids. Germline V lookup: CDR1 MDHEN, CDR2 SYDVKM. V gave up 5 bases and J gave up 4 bases, with 15 bases separating them. CDR3 in amino acids: CASSPSDSMYNEQFF. In DNA, the CDR3 is TGTGCCAGCAGTCCATCGGACAGCATGTACAATGAGCAGTTCTTC.

The chain uses TRBV7-9 and TRBJ1-2; D not resolved. This CDR3 contains 13 residues. Germline values: CDR1 SEHNR, CDR2 FQNEAQ (reference sequence). The ends were cut back, 4 bases at V and 5 bases at J, with 11 bases in the middle. The CDR3 loop reads CASSSRDGYGYTF. Written as DNA, the CDR3 is TGTGCCAGCAGCTCCCGTGACGGGTATGGCTACACCTTC.

This clone was counted a few times. V gene TRBV15 combines with J gene TRBJ2-4; 9 nucleotides match TRBD2. V shed 0 bases, J shed 5 bases, and the junction held 5 bases outside the gene matches. Germline assignment: CDR1 LNHNV and CDR2 YYDKDF (reference sequence). The CDR3 has 16 amino acids. CDR3: CATSRDNSGSQNIQYF. DNA for the CDR3: TGTGCCACCAGCAGAGATAATAGCGGGAGTCAAAACATTCAGTACTTC.

The chain is built from TRBV11-2 and TRBJ2-3; TRBD2 matches 11 bases. The CDR3 has 16 residues. The junction had 8 bases not matched to a gene; V was cut back by 5 bases and J by 4 bases. Germline CDR1 SGHAT, CDR2 FQNNGV. CDR3 DNA: TGTGCCAGCAGCCCCATTAGCGGGAGGGCAGCAGATACGCAGTATTTT. Translated: CASSPISGRAADTQYF.

The genes are TRBV13 and TRBJ2-7; TRBD2 aligns across 13 bases. Germline loops: CDR1 PRHDT, CDR2 FYEKMQ (reference sequence). The ends lost 5 bases at V and 7 bases at J; junction bases unmatched: 5. The CDR3 loop spans 14 amino acids. The chain's CDR3 is CASSPGLAGQEQYF. CDR3 nucleotides: TGTGCCAGCAGCCCGGGACTAGCGGGACAAGAGCAGTACTTC.

V usage is TRBV10-3 and J usage is TRBJ2-7, with a weak D call TRBD2 (7 bases). Trimming took off 2 bases at V and 6 bases at J, with 14 bases between the two ends. Germline V gene sequence: CDR1 ENHRY, CDR2 SYGVKD. CDR3 length equals 14 residues. The chain's CDR3 is CAISEILGGGEQYF. The CDR3, as DNA: TGTGCCATCAGTGAGATCTTGGGAGGGGGCGAGCAGTACTTC.

This clone has more than one count but fewer than ten. This chain links TRBV6-6 with TRBJ2-3, with 10 bases that match TRBD2. V lost 5 bases, J lost 3 bases, and 8 bases stayed unmatched. CDR1 and CDR2 (germline): MNHNY, SVGAGI (reference sequence). CDR3 length: 16 amino acids. The CDR3 DNA reads TGTGCCAGCAGTCCCCCCGGGACTAGCGTGACAGATACGCAGTATTTT. The encoded protein is CASSPPGTSVTDTQYF.

The J gene is TRBJ2-7, the V gene TRBV28; 10 nucleotides agree with TRBD2. Germline CDR1 reads MDHEN; CDR2 reads SYDVKM. CDR3 length equals 13 residues. V shed 7 bases, J shed 8 bases, and the junction held 8 bases outside the gene matches. In DNA, the CDR3 is TGTGCCAGCAAAGTCCTAGCGGGAGTTCAGCAGTACTTC. It yields the protein CASKVLAGVQQYF.